Below are 4 T cell receptor beta chains sequenced from a single sample in a study of naive and memory T cell subsets. The beta constant-region primer was an equimolar mix of two oligonucleotides covering TRBC1 and TRBC2. The ligated cDNA underwent four PCR rounds using SP2 and nested alpha and beta constant-region primers. TCRdb recomputed calls from the UMI-ligation and nested PCR reads with MiXCR, one row per CDR3 protein. The table records about 120,000 distinct CDR3 sequences, 36% of them present only once. Sequencing was done on a sample of central memory CD4+ T cells from blood. The receptors shown here come from a human donor in good health.

This clonotype was seen a handful of times. This chain uses TRBV5-1 with TRBJ2-3, with 10 nucleotides matching TRBD2. V was clipped by 3 bases and J by 5 bases; unmatched bases: 9. Germline assignment: CDR1 SGHRS and CDR2 YFSETQ. The CDR3 spans 16 residues. CDR3 in DNA: TGCGCCAGCAGCTCCTCAAGCGGGAGGGCTTTAGATACGCAGTATTTT. Its translation is CASSSSSGRALDTQYF.

This clonotype was seen ten or more times. This chain uses TRBV20-1 with TRBJ1-5, with 8 bases that match TRBD1. Germline CDR1 reads DFQATT; CDR2 reads SNEGSKA (reference sequence). Losses at the gene ends were 4 bases for V and 6 bases for J; bases not matched to a gene: 11. This CDR3 has 15 residues. CDR3 nucleotide sequence: TGCAGTGCTAACCCCGGGACAGGTCTTAGTCAGCCCCAGCATTTT. It translates to CSANPGTGLSQPQHF.

The chain uses TRBV18 and TRBJ2-7, with TRBD1 as a possible D gene (5 bases). Trimming shortened V by 1 base and J by 5 bases, and 9 bases separated the two germline ends. The germline V gene encodes CDR1 KGHSH and CDR2 LQKENI. This CDR3 is built from 13 residues. CDR3 nucleotide sequence: TGTGCCAGCTCACCACTATTGGACAACGAGCAGTACTTC. Protein: CASSPLLDNEQYF.

The sample holds one count of this clonotype. The rearrangement uses TRBV9 and TRBJ2-7; a weak D match, TRBD1 (6 bases). The V end lost 4 bases, the J end lost 2 bases, and 13 bases lay between the germline ends. Germline CDR1 is SGDLS and CDR2 is YYNGEE. CDR3 length: 14 residues. This CDR3 reads CASSTGFTPYEQYF. Written as DNA, the CDR3 is TGTGCCAGCAGCACAGGGTTTACGCCCTACGAGCAGTACTTC.